A selection of T cell receptor beta chains follows, all from one sample in a study of cytomegalovirus exposure and HLA in healthy donors. TCRdb keeps only in-frame clones here, not all; method: immunoSEQ multiplex PCR. The sample holds about 190,000 clones, about 85% seen once. The material sequenced was PBMCs. The receptors were gathered from a boy aged 2 to 10 in good health and CMV-seronegative. The CDR3 runs from the conserved cysteine through the conserved F or W. The D gene is left open where the match is weak. Size tells how often a clone was seen (once, few, many) or the class of an expanded clone, and some rows leave it out.

NA | TRBJ2-3 | TRBV30 | 14 | TRBD2 | CAWRWGGSTDTQYF | TGTGCCTGGAGGTGGGGGGGGAGCACAGATACGCAGTATTTT
NA | TRBJ2-7 | TRBV28 | 13 | NA | CASSLTSFYEQYF | TGTGCCAGCAGTCTGACTAGTTTCTACGAGCAGTACTTC
NA | TRBJ2-2 | TRBV6-6 | 14 | TRBD1 | CASRGTGVPGELFF | TGTGCCAGCAGGGGGACAGGGGTCCCCGGGGAGCTGTTTTTT
NA | TRBJ2-2 | TRBV7-9 | 14 | TRBD1 | CASSLDRGHGELFF | TGTGCCAGCAGCTTAGACAGGGGGCACGGGGAGCTGTTTTTT
NA | TRBJ2-5 | TRBV29-1 | 13 | TRBD1 | CSGQGRLSETQYF | TGCAGCGGACAGGGGCGGCTGTCAGAGACCCAGTACTTC
NA | TRBJ2-2 | TRBV27 | 14 | TRBD2 | CASRGLASTGELFF | TGTGCCAGCAGGGGACTAGCGTCGACCGGGGAGCTGTTTTTT
NA | TRBJ2-1 | TRBV6-5 | 15 | NA | CASSYSGLPANEQFF | TGTGCCAGCAGTTACTCGGGGCTTCCGGCCAATGAGCAGTTCTTC
NA | TRBJ1-6 | TRBV2 | 13 | NA | CASSDFPNSPLHF | TGTGCCAGCAGTGACTTTCCGAATTCACCCCTCCACTTT
NA | TRBJ1-2 | TRBV6-6 | 13 | TRBD1 | CASRDRANYGYTF | TGTGCCTCCCGAGACAGGGCCAACTATGGCTACACCTTC
once | TRBJ1-5 | TRBV7-8 | 14 | TRBD1 | CAPKRGQSYQPQHF | TGTGCACCCAAAAGGGGACAGTCTTATCAGCCCCAGCATTTT
NA | TRBJ2-1 | TRBV5-1 | 14 | NA | CASSFREDSNEQFF | TGCGCCAGCAGCTTCAGGGAGGATAGCAATGAGCAGTTCTTC
NA | TRBJ2-5 | TRBV6-4 | 10 | NA | CASINGKVDF | TGTGCCAGCATTAACGGGAAGGTGGACTTC
NA | TRBJ2-3 | TRBV9 | 14 | TRBD2 | CASSVGLAADTQYF | TGTGCCAGCAGCGTAGGACTAGCAGCAGATACGCAGTATTTT
NA | TRBJ1-2 | TRBV7-2 | 16 | NA | CASSLAGGSPSYGYTF | TGTGCCAGCAGCTTAGCCGGGGGGTCCCCTTCCTATGGCTACACCTTC
NA | TRBJ2-3 | TRBV7-9 | 17 | TRBD2 | CASSSWASGRSPDTQYF | TGTGCCAGCAGCTCATGGGCTAGCGGGAGAAGTCCAGATACGCAGTATTTT
NA | TRBJ2-1 | TRBV19 | 17 | TRBD1 | CASSPRAPGGAYNEQFF | TGTGCCAGTAGTCCAAGGGCGCCAGGGGGCGCATACAATGAGCAGTTCTTC
NA | TRBJ1-2 | TRBV28 | 15 | NA | CASSLTRGGVYGYTF | TGTGCCAGCAGCTTAACCCGGGGGGGGGTCTATGGCTACACCTTC
NA | TRBJ2-7 | TRBV7-3 | 13 | NA | CASSLRGSYEQYF | TGTGCCAGCAGCTTGAGGGGGTCCTACGAGCAGTACTTC
NA | TRBJ2-3 | TRBV4-2 | 17 | TRBD2 | CASSQELPGGIRDTQYF | TGTGCCAGCAGCCAAGAGTTACCGGGAGGGATTAGAGATACGCAGTATTTT
once | TRBJ1-6 | TRBV30 | 15 | TRBD1 | CAWSVDRPQNSPLHF | TGTGCCTGGAGTGTGGACAGGCCCCAAAATTCACCCCTCCACTTT
NA | TRBJ2-1 | TRBV9 | 15 | NA | CASSTLGSSYNEQFF | TGTGCCAGCAGCACCCTAGGGAGCTCCTACAATGAGCAGTTCTTC
NA | TRBJ2-5 | TRBV7-9 | 17 | TRBD2 | CASSTLGLAGGQETQYF | TGTGCCAGCAGCACCCTTGGACTAGCGGGAGGTCAAGAGACCCAGTACTTC
NA | TRBJ1-1 | TRBV30 | 11 | NA | CAWMTVTEAFF | TGTGCCTGGATGACAGTTACTGAAGCTTTCTTT
NA | TRBJ2-5 | TRBV29-1 | 11 | TRBD1 | CSVGDRDTKYF | TGCAGCGTTGGGGACAGGGACACCAAGTACTTC
NA | TRBJ1-1 | TRBV5-1 | 13 | NA | CASSFNRYTEAFF | TGCGCCAGCAGCTTCAACAGGTACACTGAAGCTTTCTTT
NA | TRBJ1-1 | TRBV28 | 14 | NA | CASSLSKMNTEAFF | TGTGCCAGCAGTTTGAGCAAGATGAACACTGAAGCTTTCTTT
once | TRBJ1-5 | TRBV10-3 | 14 | NA | CAISELRGSEPQHF | TGTGCCATCAGTGAGTTGAGGGGGAGTGAGCCCCAGCATTTT
NA | TRBJ2-5 | TRBV19 | 14 | NA | CASSIGGGRETQYF | TGTGCCAGTAGTATAGGAGGCGGTCGAGAGACCCAGTACTTC
NA | TRBJ1-1 | TRBV29-1 | 13 | NA | CSVGQATNTEAFF | TGCAGCGTTGGACAGGCCACGAACACTGAAGCTTTCTTT
few | TRBJ1-5 | TRBV5-8 | 9 | TRBD1 | CASSWGQTF | TGTGCCAGCAGCTGGGGACAGACATTT
once | TRBJ1-6 | TRBV6-1 | 13 | NA | CASSAAGNSPLHF | TGTGCCAGCAGCGCCGCAGGGAATTCACCCCTCCACTTT
NA | TRBJ1-1 | TRBV5-6 | 15 | TRBD1 | CASSSNRGRYTEAFF | TGTGCCAGCAGCTCCAACAGGGGGCGTTATACTGAAGCTTTCTTT
NA | TRBJ1-1 | TRBV10-1 | 14 | TRBD1 | CASSESAGQAEAFF | TGCGCCAGCAGTGAGTCAGCCGGACAGGCAGAAGCTTTCTTT
NA | TRBJ1-1 | TRBV19 | 17 | NA | CASSPPPNRALYTEAFF | TGTGCCAGTAGCCCGCCCCCCAACAGGGCCCTGTACACTGAAGCTTTCTTT
NA | TRBJ2-3 | TRBV7-6 | 16 | TRBD2 | CASSHRTSASTDTQYF | TGTGCCAGCAGCCATCGGACTAGCGCGAGCACAGATACGCAGTATTTT
NA | TRBJ2-4 | TRBV20-1 | 11 | NA | CSARAGVREYF | TGCAGTGCTAGAGCGGGGGTACGGGAGTACTTC
once | TRBJ2-3 | TRBV19 | 15 | TRBD1 | CASTRRGRATDTQYF | TGTGCCAGTACCAGAAGGGGGCGAGCCACAGATACGCAGTATTTT
NA | TRBJ2-3 | TRBV6-5 | 16 | TRBD2 | CASSLLAGGSTDTQYF | TGTGCCAGCAGTTTACTAGCGGGAGGAAGCACAGATACGCAGTATTTT
NA | TRBJ1-5 | TRBV15 | 14 | NA | CATSRANRGQPQHF | TGTGCCACCAGCAGGGCAAACCGGGGGCAGCCCCAGCATTTT
NA | TRBJ2-1 | TRBV28 | 16 | TRBD2 | CASSSPLAGGPNEQFF | TGTGCCAGCAGTTCCCCTCTAGCGGGAGGGCCTAATGAGCAGTTCTTC
NA | TRBJ2-7 | TRBV15 | 11 | NA | CATGTNYEQYF | TGTGCCACCGGCACTAACTACGAGCAGTACTTC
NA | TRBJ2-7 | TRBV30 | 13 | NA | CAWSLYPPDEQYF | TGTGCCTGGAGTCTTTACCCCCCGGACGAGCAGTACTTC
NA | TRBJ2-1 | TRBV11-2 | 14 | NA | CASSLTRINHEQFF | TGTGCCAGCAGCTTGACTAGAATAAACCATGAGCAGTTCTTC
once | TRBJ2-1 | TRBV29-1 | 13 | TRBD1 | CSVADRGYNEQFF | TGCAGCGTCGCCGACAGGGGTTACAATGAGCAGTTCTTC
NA | TRBJ2-3 | TRBV4-1 | 16 | NA | CASSQGAALYQGMQYF | TGCGCCAGCAGCCAAGGGGCAGCCCTCTACCAGGGGATGCAGTATTTT
NA | TRBJ2-5 | TRBV7-8 | 18 | TRBD2 | CASSSRGSGRTDWKTQYF | TGTGCCAGCAGCTCCCGAGGTAGCGGGAGGACCGATTGGAAAACCCAGTACTTC
NA | TRBJ2-7 | TRBV28 | 14 | TRBD1 | CASSSRQGASEQYF | TGTGCCAGCAGTTCACGACAGGGGGCAAGCGAGCAGTACTTC
NA | TRBJ1-2 | TRBV19 | 15 | TRBD1 | CASSTKTGNNYGYTF | TGTGCCAGTAGTACCAAGACAGGGAATAACTATGGCTACACCTTC
NA | TRBJ1-2 | TRBV28 | 12 | NA | CASSLGAYGYTF | TGTGCCAGCAGTTTGGGGGCATATGGCTACACCTTC
once | TRBJ2-1 | TRBV19 | 16 | NA | CASSIKMVTRVNEQFF | TGTGCCAGTAGTATAAAAATGGTGACTAGGGTGAATGAGCAGTTCTTC
NA | TRBJ2-2 | TRBV9 | 17 | NA | CASSAIERGSRTGELFF | TGTGCCAGCAGCGCCATTGAACGGGGGAGCCGGACCGGGGAGCTGTTTTTT
NA | TRBJ1-6 | TRBV4-2 | 18 | NA | CASSQDFQGMAYNSPLHF | TGTGCCAGCAGCCAAGATTTCCAGGGGATGGCCTATAATTCACCCCTCCACTTT
NA | TRBJ2-7 | TRBV6-5 | 16 | NA | CASSYSGAASSYEQYF | TGTGCCAGCAGTTACTCTGGGGCCGCGAGCTCCTACGAGCAGTACTTC